This entry lists 12 T cell receptor beta chains sequenced from one sample in a study of cytomegalovirus exposure and HLA in healthy donors (dated by TCRdb to the late 2010s). Libraries were prepared through the immunoSEQ multiplex PCR assay. For the multiplex PCR, a mixture combining 60 forward primers for TCR Vbeta segments and 13 reverse primers for TCR Jbeta segments was used. TCRdb's version of the immuneACCESS table is confined to in-frame rearrangements and falls short of the full clone set. An unresolved V gene accounts for under half of the shortfall where checked; the remainder is of unknown origin. The sample contains about 120,000 clones, 77% of them found a single time. Clones ranked in the top ten supply about 5.8% of the sample. The specimen was PBMCs. These receptors were collected from a young man in good health and CMV-seropositive.

The chain employs TRBV7-2 and TRBJ2-5; TRBD2 matches 11 bases. The CDR3 totals 16 residues. The junction had 9 bases not matched to a gene; V was cut back by 4 bases and J by 5 bases. Germline V lookup: CDR1 SGHTA, CDR2 FQGNSA. CDR3 in DNA: TGTGCCAGCAGCTCCAGGGCTAGCGGGAGGACGGAGACCCAGTACTTC. Its protein product is CASSSRASGRTETQYF.

The V call is TRBV10-3, the J call TRBJ2-7, with a weak D call TRBD1 (7 bases). Trimming took off 4 bases at V and 2 bases at J, with 12 bases between the two ends. The CDR3 covers 14 residues. Germline V gives CDR1 ENHRY, CDR2 SYGVKD. The CDR3 region has the DNA TGTGCCATCAGTGGGGGGGACAGCCCCTACGAGCAGTACTTC. It translates to CAISGGDSPYEQYF.

This clone appeared a single time. The V and J genes are TRBV28 and TRBJ1-3; no clear D gene. Germline CDR1 and CDR2: MDHEN and SYDVKM. V dropped 3 bases and J dropped 0 bases, with 12 bases sitting between them. The CDR3 has 16 amino acids. The CDR3 nucleotides are TGTGCCAGCAGTTTTAATTGGGCAACCTCTGGAAACACCATATATTTT. Translated, it gives CASSFNWATSGNTIYF.

This sequence joins TRBV7-2 and TRBJ1-2; 11 nucleotides agree with TRBD1. Germline assignment: CDR1 SGHTA and CDR2 FQGNSA. CDR3 size: 13 residues. The J segment lost 7 bases and the V segment lost 5 bases, leaving 3 bases of the junction unmatched. The CDR3 DNA follows: TGTGCCAGCAGCCTCGGGACAGGGGGTGGCTACACCTTC. This gives the protein CASSLGTGGGYTF.

This rearrangement joins TRBV5-1 to TRBJ1-3; a weak D match, TRBD1 (5 bases). Germline V lookup: CDR1 SGHRS, CDR2 YFSETQ. V was pared by 5 bases and J by 0 bases, with 9 bases between. The CDR3 spans 14 residues. DNA of the CDR3: TGCGCCAGCAGACAGGCGAGCTCTGGAAACACCATATATTTT. Protein product: CASRQASSGNTIYF.

CDR3 loop: CASSPGLAGSRETQYF. For the CDR3, the DNA is TGTGCCAGCTCACCAGGACTAGCGGGAAGTCGGGAGACCCAGTACTTC. The gene calls are TRBV18 and TRBJ2-5, with 12 bases fitting TRBD2. V was pared by 2 bases and J by 5 bases, with 6 bases of the junction left unmatched. This CDR3 comprises 16 residues. The germline gives CDR1 KGHSH, CDR2 LQKENI.

This chain joins TRBV6-5 and TRBJ2-1; 12 bases line up with TRBD2. V shed 7 bases, J shed 7 bases, and the junction held 8 bases outside the gene matches. Germline V gene lookup returns CDR1 MNHEY and CDR2 SVGAGI. The CDR3 has 15 amino acids. Here the CDR3 reads CASTQLAGGKNEQFF. CDR3 in DNA: TGTGCCAGCACCCAACTAGCGGGGGGAAAAAATGAGCAGTTCTTC.

This chain links TRBV28 with TRBJ2-7; TRBD1 agrees at 8 bases. J gave up 2 bases and V 4 bases, and 13 bases lay outside the gene matches. This CDR3 comprises 17 residues. Germline V gene lookup returns CDR1 MDHEN and CDR2 SYDVKM. CDR3 amino acids: CASSSRLGTGAPYEQYF. In nucleotides, the CDR3 is TGTGCCAGCAGTTCCCGACTTGGGACAGGCGCTCCCTACGAGCAGTACTTC. The full variable domain, completed using reference TRBV28 and TRBJ2-7, is DVKVTQSSRYLVKRTGEKVFLECVQDMDHENMFWYRQDPGLGLRLIYFSYDVKMKEKGDIPEGYSVSREKKERFSLILESASTNQTSMYLCASSSRLGTGAPYEQYFGPGTRLTVT.

This chain links TRBV6-1 with TRBJ2-1, with TRBD2 identical over 8 bases. CDR1 and CDR2 from the germline V gene are MNHNS and SASEGT. Germline trimming cut 8 bases from V and 4 bases from J; bases unmatched to any gene: 7. The CDR3 contains 14 residues. The CDR3 here is CASSREGLYNEQFF. CDR3 nucleotides: TGTGCCAGCTCCCGGGAGGGCCTGTACAATGAGCAGTTCTTC.

The chain uses TRBV25-1 and TRBJ1-1; TRBD1 agrees at 7 bases. Germline values: CDR1 MGHDK, CDR2 SYGVNS. The V segment lost 3 bases and the J segment 1 base; nucleotides outside the gene matches: 5. CDR3 size: 15 residues. The CDR3 protein is CASSDLGTANTEAFF. CDR3 nucleotide sequence: TGTGCCAGCAGTGATCTAGGGACAGCGAACACTGAAGCTTTCTTT.

This clone occurred a few times. The chain links TRBV6-1 to TRBJ1-2; D is ambiguous. CDR1 is MNHNS and CDR2 is SASEGT in the germline V gene. CDR3 length: 11 amino acids. The V gene lost 7 bases and the J gene lost 6 bases, with 9 bases spanning the gap. The chain's CDR3 is CASIFGDGYTF. In DNA form, the CDR3 reads TGTGCCAGCATTTTCGGGGATGGCTACACCTTC.

Here the CDR3 reads CASSPRRSKANYEQYF. CDR3 nucleotide sequence: TGTGCCAGCAGCCCCAGACGGAGCAAGGCAAACTACGAGCAGTACTTC. The rearrangement uses TRBV9 and TRBJ2-7, with no clear D. The CDR3 is 16 residues long. V gave up 4 bases and J gave up 3 bases, with 20 bases separating them. CDR1 is SGDLS, CDR2 YYNGEE, per germline.